This TCR beta chain was found in a study of Tregs in tolerant kidney transplant recipients. Study-level findings and limits: Validation in larger populations is needed because few patients were studied. No direct test of biological reproducibility was done here.

The repertoire was sequenced with immunoSEQ multiplex PCR; TCRdb's copy has only in-frame clones and lacks some. The sample carries roughly 49,000 clones, about 89% recorded once. Germline lookup yields CDR1 MNHEY and CDR2 SVGAGI. This CDR3 is 8 amino acids long. Trimming pared 7 bases from V and 13 bases from J, leaving 7 bases between. Unstimulated regulatory T cells (CD4+CD25+CD127-), CD4+CD25- non-regulatory cells, CD4 and CD8 cells were FACS-sorted from thawed PBMCs. An overnight rest at 37°C with roughly 200 IU/ml IL-2 preceded regulatory T cell sorting from thawed PBMCs. About this clone itself: Its antigen is not identified.

The sequenced sample was Tregs from blood. The chain uses TRBV6-5 and TRBJ1-1, with D unclear. The sequence was obtained from a human donor in good health. The CDR3 protein is CASTDDFF. The CDR3 coding sequence is TGTGCCAGCACGGATGATTTCTTT.